What follows is one T cell receptor (beta chain) and its context. Its binding antigen is unknown. No base qualities exist here, and no much larger clone lies one base off it. The donors were healthy, HIV-negative adults with no recently reported acute infections or vaccinations. Every donor was a Caucasian adult living in Nashville, Tennessee, USA. CD4+ T cells were enriched through magnetic negative selection, after which naive cells were positively selected on CD45RA and the remaining negative fraction served as the memory subset. Blood was obtained by leukapheresis, after which PBMCs were separated by Ficoll-Histopaque density gradient centrifugation and cryopreserved in liquid nitrogen vapor phase. Analytical flow cytometry was used to check the purity and quantity of every magnetically sorted T cell population. Each sorted fraction had its genomic DNA isolated and then quantified by UV absorbance on a Nanodrop 2000c.

TCR CDR3 regions were amplified from genomic DNA by multiplex PCR using the deep immunoSEQ assay. Extracted genomic DNA from each cell subset was distributed evenly across all wells of several immunoSEQ 96-well plates, and each plate was treated as a replicate. For sorted subsets, about 200 ng genomic DNA, equal to tens of thousands of T cell genomes, was loaded into each replicate PCR. The purified libraries were quantified using a Qubit 3.0 fluorometer, sized with a Bioanalyzer 2100, and then quantified again using the KAPA Library Quantification kit. Every immunoSEQ 96-well plate was sequenced on a dedicated single-read 150-cycle Illumina NextSeq 550 flow cell. For the original study's pipeline: Because only junctional sequences without quality scores were contained in the immunoSEQ output, filtering matching that applied to full-length reads could not be performed. Sequences were annotated with PyIR, a Python wrapper for IgBLAST v1.9, using IMGT germline references to assign V/J genes and CDR3. Any read was removed if the V/J assignment was weak (E-value above 1e-6), the CDR3 was missing, or the read contained stop codons, out-of-frame junctions, or ambiguous translated residues. V3J clonotypes were defined by identical inferred V gene, J gene, and CDR3 amino acid sequence. To compute the percentage overlap between repertoires, the number of shared unique clonotypes was divided by the size of the smaller repertoire. RTK rarefaction, the Chao1 estimator, and Recon v2.1 estimates of unobserved clonotypes were used to assess repertoire richness. Generation probabilities were computed with OLGA for all TCRbeta clonotypes obtained by the gDNA method from several donors. In TCRdb, the immuneACCESS table is reduced to in-frame sequences with V and J assigned. These tables do not hold every clone; where another copy was compared, an unresolved V gene accounts for under half, and the others remain unexplained. That table gives V, J and clone size, and the DNA gave D and trimming. The sample table shows 2,500,000 or so clones, and roughly nine tenths are seen once. Roughly 0.15% of the sample comes from the top ten.

The data were obtained in a study of shared clonotypes between healthy human individuals (dated by TCRdb to 2020 to 2021). Background on the whole study: Two women and three men aged 18 to 49 years were included in the cohort. For each donor, CD4 naive and CD4 memory were each run on three plates, CD8 naive on two plates, and CD8 memory on one plate. To estimate repertoire size and how much clonotypes are shared between individuals, the study performed deep sequencing of blood TCR repertoires from roughly five healthy adults. Libraries were prepared and TCR repertoires were sequenced by different laboratories using diverse techniques, in order to increase sequencing depth and limit assay-specific biases. Between about 0.8 and 9.5 billion PBMCs per donor were obtained by leukapheresis. Summary of the overall study and its limitations: Clonotypes shared by all four sorted-subset donors showed higher generation probabilities than non-shared clonotypes. About 5% of naive CD4, 3% to 4% of naive CD8, 2.3% of memory CD4, and about 0.4% of memory CD8 clonotypes were shared across several donors. Rarefaction of sorted-subset datasets indicated incomplete sequencing despite the large sequencing depth. Because the study included a small number of donors, the genetic and exposure-history diversity represented was limited. Sampling was restricted to blood, and TCR repertoires in tissue are likely to differ from TCR repertoires in blood. Pairwise subsampling indicated that sequencing depth was expected to affect the degree of clonotype sharing among donors. Estimated clonotype richness was generally larger for naive than for memory subsets.

The CDR3 sequence holds 14 residues, the cysteine and phenylalanine included. The read is trimmed to its CDR3 DNA, 42 bases read in frame from base 1. Sequences MGHRA (CDR1) and YSYEKL (CDR2) are obtained from the germline V gene. Ends trimmed: V by 8 bases, J by 5 bases; bases unmatched to a gene: 11. The source material was naive CD4+ T cells sorted from blood. The cell subset or site label corresponds to: CD45RA+ positively selected. This TCR was recovered from a man younger than 30 in good health. The chain is encoded by TRBV4-1 joined to TRBJ2-5, with 7 bases aligning to TRBD1. The encoded CDR3 is CASALTGSRETQYF. In nucleotides, the sequence is TGCGCCAGCGCTCTGACAGGGAGTAGGGAGACCCAGTACTTC.